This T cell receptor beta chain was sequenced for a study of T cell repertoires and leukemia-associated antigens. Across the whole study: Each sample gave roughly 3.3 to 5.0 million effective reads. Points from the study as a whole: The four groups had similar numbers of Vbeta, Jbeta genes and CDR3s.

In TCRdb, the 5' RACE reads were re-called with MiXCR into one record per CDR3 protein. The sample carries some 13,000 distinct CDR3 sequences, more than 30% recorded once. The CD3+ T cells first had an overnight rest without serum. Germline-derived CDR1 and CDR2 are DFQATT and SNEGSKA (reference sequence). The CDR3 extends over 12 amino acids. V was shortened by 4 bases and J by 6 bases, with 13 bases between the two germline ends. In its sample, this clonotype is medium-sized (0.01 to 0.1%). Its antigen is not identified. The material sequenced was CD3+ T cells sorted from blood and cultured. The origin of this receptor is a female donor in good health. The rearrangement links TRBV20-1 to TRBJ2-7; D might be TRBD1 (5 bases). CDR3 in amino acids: CSATPGALEQYF. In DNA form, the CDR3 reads TGCAGTGCTACCCCTGGGGCTCTCGAGCAGTACTTC.